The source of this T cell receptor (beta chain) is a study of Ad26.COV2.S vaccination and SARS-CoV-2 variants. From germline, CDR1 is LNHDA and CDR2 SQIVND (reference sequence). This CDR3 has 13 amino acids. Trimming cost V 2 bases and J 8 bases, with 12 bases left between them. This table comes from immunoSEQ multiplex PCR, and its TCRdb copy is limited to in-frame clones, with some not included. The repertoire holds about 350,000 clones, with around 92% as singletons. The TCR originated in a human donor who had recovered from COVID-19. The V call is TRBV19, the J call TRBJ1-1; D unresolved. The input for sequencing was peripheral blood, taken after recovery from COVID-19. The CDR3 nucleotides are TGTGCCAGTAGTATACAACCCCTCCACGAAGCTTTCTTT. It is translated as CASSIQPLHEAFF.